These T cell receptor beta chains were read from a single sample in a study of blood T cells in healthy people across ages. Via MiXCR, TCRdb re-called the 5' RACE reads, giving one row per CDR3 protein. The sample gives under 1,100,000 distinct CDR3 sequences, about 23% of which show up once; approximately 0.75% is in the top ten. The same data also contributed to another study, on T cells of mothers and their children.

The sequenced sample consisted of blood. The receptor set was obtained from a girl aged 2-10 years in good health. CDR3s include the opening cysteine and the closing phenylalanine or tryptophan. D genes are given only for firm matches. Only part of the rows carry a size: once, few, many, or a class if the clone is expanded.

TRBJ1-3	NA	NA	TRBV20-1	CSARDISWGNSGNTIYF	TGCAGTGCTAGAGATATTTCGTGGGGGAACTCTGGAAACACCATATATTTT
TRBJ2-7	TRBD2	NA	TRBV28	CASSSPTSGGVYEQYF	TGTGCCAGCAGTTCCCCGACTAGCGGGGGGGTATACGAGCAGTACTTC
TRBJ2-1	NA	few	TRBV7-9	CASSFRIDEQFF	TGTGCCAGCAGCTTTCGCATCGATGAGCAGTTCTTC
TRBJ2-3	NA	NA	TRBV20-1	CSATGGGTQYF	TGCAGTGCTACTGGAGGGGGTACGCAGTATTTT
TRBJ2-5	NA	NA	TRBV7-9	CASSFMGSGLKETQYF	TGTGCCAGCAGCTTCATGGGTAGCGGCCTAAAAGAGACCCAGTACTTC
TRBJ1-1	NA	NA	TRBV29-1	CSVSQGDTEAFF	TGCAGCGTCTCGCAGGGAGACACTGAAGCTTTCTTT
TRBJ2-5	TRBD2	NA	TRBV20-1	CSARMGLGRETQYF	TGCAGTGCTAGAATGGGACTAGGGCGGGAGACCCAGTACTTC
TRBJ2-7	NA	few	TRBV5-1	CASSLLTDYEQYF	TGCGCCAGCAGCCTCCTCACCGACTACGAGCAGTACTTC
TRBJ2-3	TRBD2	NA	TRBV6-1	CASSEAHTSGSDTQYF	TGTGCCAGCAGTGAAGCGCATACTAGCGGTTCAGATACGCAGTATTTT
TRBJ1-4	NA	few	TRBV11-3	CVSSAQGLKEKLFF	TGTGTCAGCAGCGCCCAGGGGTTGAAAGAAAAACTGTTTTTT
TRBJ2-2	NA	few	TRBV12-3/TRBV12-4	CASSPQGYGELFF	TGTGCCAGCAGTCCCCAGGGGTACGGGGAGCTGTTTTTT
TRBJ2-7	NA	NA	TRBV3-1	CASSQGAVPYEQYF	TGTGCCAGCAGCCAGGGAGCGGTTCCCTACGAGCAGTACTTC
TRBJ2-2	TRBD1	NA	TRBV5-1	CASSIGTGDHGELFF	TGCGCCAGCAGCATCGGGACAGGGGATCACGGGGAGCTGTTTTTT
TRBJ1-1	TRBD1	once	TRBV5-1	CASSLDPGQENTEAFF	TGCGCCAGCAGCTTGGACCCGGGACAGGAGAACACTGAAGCTTTCTTT
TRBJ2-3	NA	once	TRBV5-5	CASSLELVEATDTQYF	TGTGCCAGCAGCTTGGAACTAGTCGAGGCCACAGATACGCAGTATTTT
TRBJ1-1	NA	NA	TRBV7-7	CASSLRRNTEAFF	TGTGCTAGCAGCTTAAGGAGGAACACTGAAGCTTTCTTT
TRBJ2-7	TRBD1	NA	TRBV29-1	CSARQGNYEQYF	TGCAGCGCCAGACAGGGGAACTACGAGCAGTACTTC
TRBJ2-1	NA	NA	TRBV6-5	CASSSPVGQFF	TGTGCCAGCAGTTCCCCGGTCGGGCAGTTCTTC